The 18 T cell receptor beta chains given below trace back to one sample, sequenced in a study of T-cell reconstitution after alpha-beta-depleted transplantation in children. The authors prepared the TCRbeta library with unique molecular identifiers. TCRdb fed the PCR reads into MiXCR, producing one record per CDR3 protein. The sample contains approximately 640,000 distinct CDR3 sequences, over 15% of which appear only once. This sample comprised PBMCs from the stem cell graft donor, obtained from the stem cell graft. These receptor sequences come from a human donor who donated a stem cell graft to a child with acute myeloid leukemia.

The rearrangement joins TRBV6-4 to TRBJ1-4; D may be TRBD1 (5 bases). Germline assignment: CDR1 MRHNA and CDR2 SNTAGT. This CDR3 region has 16 residues. CDR3 region: CAPQLPGRLINEKLFF. CDR3 DNA sequence: TGTGCACCGCAGCTCCCAGGGAGGCTAATTAATGAAAAACTGTTTTTT.

There are a few counts of this clonotype. The rearrangement uses TRBV28 and TRBJ2-2; 8 bases map to TRBD1. V dropped 5 bases and J dropped 10; count of bases not matched to a gene: 12. The CDR3 loop spans 15 amino acids. Looked up from germline, CDR1 is MDHEN and CDR2 is SYDVKM. This chain's CDR3 is CASSRAWTGSMELFF. The DNA of the CDR3 is TGTGCCAGCAGTAGAGCCTGGACAGGGTCAATGGAGCTGTTTTTT. Combining the CDR3 with reference TRBV28 and TRBJ2-2 gives the whole variable domain DVKVTQSSRYLVKRTGEKVFLECVQDMDHENMFWYRQDPGLGLRLIYFSYDVKMKEKGDIPEGYSVSREKKERFSLILESASTNQTSMYLCASSRAWTGSMELFFGEGSRLTVL.

This clonotype appeared a few times. This chain connects TRBV5-6 to TRBJ2-2, with 7 bases identical to TRBD1. The V gene's germline CDR1 is SGHDT and CDR2 YYEEEE. The V and J ends lost 4 bases and 6 bases, in that order; junction bases with no gene match: 12. The CDR3 is 16 amino acids. The CDR3 DNA sequence: TGTGCCAGCAGCACAACAGGGGATTGGCGTGCCGGGGAGCTGTTTTTT. This gives the protein CASSTTGDWRAGELFF.

The J gene is TRBJ2-2, the V gene TRBV12-3 or TRBV12-4, with D possibly matching TRBD1 (6 bases). CDR3 length: 15 residues. The germline V and J ends were trimmed by 4 bases and 3 bases, with 12 bases remaining between them. The CDR3 bases are TGTGCCAGCAGTTCCGACCCAGGGGACACCGGGGAGCTGTTTTTT. This sequence encodes CASSSDPGDTGELFF.

This sequence joins TRBV20-1 and TRBJ2-5; 8 bases are shared with TRBD1. The J segment lost 5 bases and the V segment lost 2 bases, leaving 10 bases of the junction unmatched. This CDR3 spans 15 amino acids. The germline V gene has CDR1 DFQATT and CDR2 SNEGSKA (reference sequence). The CDR3 bases are TGCAGTGCTAGATTCCCGCAGGGGGCAGGGGAGACCCAGTACTTC. Protein: CSARFPQGAGETQYF.

This clonotype was recorded at least ten times. CDR3 in amino acids: CSVVGTLNTEAFF. The DNA for the CDR3 is TGCAGCGTTGTAGGGACACTGAACACTGAAGCTTTCTTT. The V call is TRBV29-1, the J call TRBJ1-1; possible D gene TRBD1, 6 bases. Germline V gene sequence: CDR1 SQVTM, CDR2 ANQGSEA. V was trimmed by 4 bases and J by 0 bases, leaving 9 bases between them. The CDR3 runs to 13 residues.

The genes are TRBV4-3 and TRBJ2-3; D is unresolved. Germline CDR1 is LGHNA and CDR2 is YSLEER. The CDR3 loop spans 15 amino acids. V gave up 1 base and J gave up 0 bases, with 8 bases separating them. The CDR3 DNA sequence: TGCGCCAGCAGCCAAGTAGACACTAGCACAGATACGCAGTATTTT. This encodes CASSQVDTSTDTQYF.

The rearrangement links TRBV6-1 to TRBJ1-1, with a tentative D call TRBD1 (6 bases). V was clipped by 5 bases and J by 6 bases, with 19 bases between them. The germline V gene has CDR1 MNHNS and CDR2 SASEGT. This CDR3 contains 15 residues. The CDR3 protein is CASSKQGPRHSEAFF. CDR3 sequence (DNA): TGTGCCAGCAGTAAACAGGGACCAAGGCACTCTGAAGCTTTCTTT.

This clonotype was seen at least ten times. The CDR3 nucleotides read TGTGCCAGCAGCCAAGAGACAGTCCAAGAGACCCAGTACTTC. Translation: CASSQETVQETQYF. The chain links TRBV4-2 to TRBJ2-5; D perhaps matches TRBD1 (5 bases). Trimming took 0 bases from V and 1 from J, leaving 6 bases between them. Germline assignment: CDR1 LGHNA and CDR2 YNFKEQ. This CDR3 spans 14 amino acids.

This clonotype has just a few counts. This chain connects TRBV5-1 to TRBJ1-6; D is possibly TRBD1 (6 bases). V was clipped by 4 bases and J by 8 bases, with 10 bases between them. Germline V lookup: CDR1 SGHRS, CDR2 YFSETQ. The length of the CDR3 is 13 residues. In DNA form, the CDR3 reads TGCGCCAGCAGCGAACAGGGTTATTCACCCCTCCACTTT. Its translation: CASSEQGYSPLHF.

This clonotype was counted at least ten times. The J gene is TRBJ2-6, the V gene TRBV10-3, with TRBD1 matching over 7 bases. The CDR3 has 20 residues. J lost 0 bases, V lost 6 bases, and 17 bases had no gene match. CDR1 and CDR2 (germline): ENHRY, SYGVKD. CDR3 loop: CAISTPLLGTASSGANVLTF. The CDR3 coding sequence is TGTGCCATCAGCACCCCTCTCCTAGGGACAGCCAGCTCTGGGGCCAACGTCCTGACTTTC.

The chain combines TRBV7-9 with TRBJ1-2; TRBD1 matches at 11 bases. Germline CDR1 reads SEHNR; CDR2 reads FQNEAQ (reference sequence). This CDR3 contains 15 residues. After removal of 1 base from V and 8 bases from J, the junction contained 6 bases not matched to a gene. CDR3 DNA sequence: TGTGCCAGCAGCTTAGATGGACAGGGGGCCGACGGCTACACCTTC. This translates into CASSLDGQGADGYTF.

This clonotype was detected many times. The chain carries TRBV7-9 and TRBJ2-7; D gene uncertain. V lost 5 bases, J lost 3 bases, and 14 bases lay in between. The CDR3 runs to 14 residues. From germline, CDR1 is SEHNR and CDR2 FQNEAQ (reference sequence). The CDR3 loop is CASSLSTTIYEQYV. The CDR3 nucleotides are TGTGCCAGCAGCCTTTCAACAACAATCTACGAGCAGTACGTC.

This clonotype was seen at least ten times. The chain employs TRBV4-3 and TRBJ1-1; D is unresolved. Germline V gene sequence: CDR1 LGHNA, CDR2 YSLEER. V was pared by 1 base and J by 3 bases, with 3 bases between. The CDR3 runs to 12 residues. The CDR3 reads CASSQGYTEAFF. The DNA for the CDR3 is TGCGCCAGCAGCCAAGGGTACACTGAAGCTTTCTTT.

This clonotype has a count of ten or more. The V gene is TRBV13, the J gene TRBJ1-1; perhaps TRBD1 as D (6 bases). The CDR3 is made up of 12 amino acids. V was trimmed by 4 bases and J by 8 bases, leaving 11 bases between them. Per germline, CDR1 PRHDT and CDR2 FYEKMQ (reference sequence). Written as DNA, the CDR3 is TGTGCCAGCAGCTCACGGACAGTAGAAGCTTTCTTT. It translates to CASSSRTVEAFF.

This clonotype has only one observation. The rearrangement joins TRBV15 to TRBJ2-2; D may correspond to TRBD1 or TRBD2 (7 bases each). Trimming cost V 8 bases and J 1 base, with 14 bases left between them. Germline V gives CDR1 LNHNV, CDR2 YYDKDF (reference sequence). The CDR3 has 15 amino acids. This CDR3 is CATQSGGGNTGELFF. For the CDR3, the DNA is TGTGCCACCCAGTCAGGGGGGGGGAACACCGGGGAGCTGTTTTTT.

The table lists this clonotype with many counts. The V call is TRBV20-1, the J call TRBJ2-7, with a weak D call TRBD1 (5 bases). V dropped 3 bases and J dropped 0 bases, with 21 bases sitting between them. CDR3 length: 17 residues. Germline CDR1 reads DFQATT; CDR2 reads SNEGSKA (reference sequence). The CDR3 protein is CSARIKGLAGDSYEQYF. CDR3 DNA sequence: TGCAGTGCTAGGATAAAGGGGCTGGCAGGAGACTCCTACGAGCAGTACTTC.

This clonotype came up many times. The chain is built from TRBV29-1 and TRBJ2-5; either TRBD1 or TRBD2 may fit D (5 bases each). Between the trimmed V and J ends, which lost 4 bases and 5 bases, there was a span of 14 bases. CDR1 is SQVTM and CDR2 is ANQGSEA in the germline V gene. This CDR3 contains 13 residues. The DNA of the CDR3 is TGCAGCGTTGTCGGGACGGTCGCGGAGACCCAGTACTTC. It yields the protein CSVVGTVAETQYF.